This T cell receptor (beta chain) was recorded in a study of CXCR3-negative and CXCR3-positive naive CD8 T cells. Study results and caveats: In CXCR3-positive naive cells, the TRB CDR3s were more hydrophobic than in CXCR3-negative naive cells.

Germline lookup yields CDR1 SGHNT and CDR2 YENEEA. The CDR3 is 13 residues long. Via 5' RACE with UMI labels, TRB cDNA libraries were prepared. TCRdb reprocessed the 5' RACE reads, keeping one entry per CDR3 protein, no DNA. This sample's table has roughly 60,000 distinct CDR3 sequences. With respect to this clonotype: The antigen is undetermined.

The sequencing sample was made of naive CXCR3+ CD8+ T cells from blood. Described subset: CD45RO-CCR7+CD27+CD95- naive CD8+ T cells expressing CXCR3 (TNR3+). This clonotype originated in a human donor in good health. Some clones in this sample may be carry-over from other donors' samples. The chain links TRBV11-3 to TRBJ1-1. CDR3 residues: CASTGRAQTEAFF.